Each of the 18 T cell receptor beta chains below was sequenced from the same sample in a study of T cell repertoires in cytomegalovirus infection. Each CDR3 protein gets one entry after TCRdb re-called the reads with MiXCR. The sample has about 770,000 distinct CDR3 sequences; about 28% are singletons. Their cognate antigens are unknown. Source: cultured CD8+ T cells from PBMCs, taken from culture after CMV antigen stimulation. These TCRs come from a human donor in good health (CMV status not recorded). Some clones in this sample may be carry-over from other donors' samples.

The chain recombines TRBV6-2 or TRBV6-3 with TRBJ1-5, with a weak D call TRBD1 (6 bases). Germline CDR1 is MNHEY and CDR2 is SVGEGT. This CDR3 contains 21 residues. The V end was cut by 0 bases, the J end by 0 bases, with 24 bases between. The CDR3 DNA reads TGTGCCAGCAGTTACTCGTTCCTTCAGGACAGTAGAGTTGATAGCAATCAGCCCCAGCATTTT. Translated: CASSYSFLQDSRVDSNQPQHF.

This clonotype was detected only a few times. The chain couples TRBV7-9 to TRBJ2-6; D gene unclear. Per the germline V gene, CDR1 is SEHNR and CDR2 is FQNEAQ (reference sequence). Trimming took off 5 bases at V and 0 bases at J, with 14 bases between the two ends. The CDR3 has 17 amino acids. The CDR3: CASSLPFRDSGANVLTF. CDR3 DNA sequence: TGTGCCAGCAGCCTTCCGTTCAGAGACTCTGGGGCCAACGTCCTGACTTTC.

The rearrangement links TRBV7-6 to TRBJ2-1; 8 nucleotides align to TRBD1. Germline CDR1 reads SGHVS; CDR2 reads FNYEAQ. The CDR3 runs 14 residues. V was pared by 5 bases and J by 7 bases, with 7 bases of the junction left unmatched. The CDR3 sequence is CASSDRQGRNEQFF. DNA of the CDR3: TGTGCCAGCAGCGACAGACAGGGGAGGAATGAGCAGTTCTTC.

The chain links TRBV3-1 to TRBJ2-5; 7 bases are shared with TRBD1. This CDR3 is built from 16 residues. The junction had 7 bases not matched to a gene; V was cut back by 1 base and J by 2 bases. From germline, CDR1 is LGHDT and CDR2 YNNKEL (reference sequence). CDR3 coding DNA: TGTGCCAGCAGCCAAGCTTGGACAGGAAATCAAGAGACCCAGTACTTC. Residues: CASSQAWTGNQETQYF.

The chain employs TRBV27 and TRBJ1-1; TRBD1 might be the D (6 bases). CDR1 is MNHEY and CDR2 is SMNVEV in the germline V gene (reference sequence). This CDR3 is built from 18 residues. Trimming left V 5 bases short and J 3 bases short, with 25 bases between. The CDR3, as DNA: TGTGCCAGCAGTCCAATACGGTTCTCCCTAGGGGGGGACACTGAAGCTTTCTTT. It is translated as CASSPIRFSLGGDTEAFF.

The V and J genes are TRBV4-2 and TRBJ2-5; 8 bases line up with TRBD1. V was clipped by 2 bases and J by 2 bases; unmatched bases: 4. The CDR3 consists of 15 residues. Germline CDR1 is LGHNA and CDR2 is YNFKEQ. The CDR3 sequence: CASSQSGQEQETQYF. Written as DNA, the CDR3 is TGTGCCAGCAGCCAATCGGGACAGGAACAAGAGACCCAGTACTTC.

The rearrangement joins TRBV6-1 to TRBJ1-5; no reliable D call. Trimming left V 0 bases short and J 5 bases short, with 14 bases between. Germline V gives CDR1 MNHNS, CDR2 SASEGT. The length of the CDR3 is 16 residues. The CDR3 DNA follows: TGTGCCAGCAGTGAAGCGTGGGGAGCGGGCGATCAGCCCCAGCATTTT. Translating gives CASSEAWGAGDQPQHF.

In this sample, this clonotype turned up many times. The genes are TRBV7-3 and TRBJ1-1, with a tentative D call TRBD1 (6 bases). In germline, CDR1 is SGHTA, CDR2 FQGTGA. The CDR3 loop spans 15 amino acids. Trimming took 2 bases from V and 6 from J, leaving 16 bases between them. CDR3 DNA sequence: TGTGCCAGCAGCTTATATCCGCTCCACAGGGCTGAAGCTTTCTTT. Its translation: CASSLYPLHRAEAFF.

This clonotype was counted at least ten times. The chain uses TRBV28 and TRBJ1-6; possibly TRBD1 for D (6 bases). Trimming removed 2 bases at V and 13 bases at J, with 18 bases between. Germline V lookup: CDR1 MDHEN, CDR2 SYDVKM. This CDR3 comprises 15 residues. DNA for the CDR3: TGTGCCAGCAGTTTAGAGGGGGAACTAATCCCCCCCCTCCACTTT. It codes for CASSLEGELIPPLHF.

In this sample, this clonotype turned up a few times. This sequence joins TRBV11-2 and TRBJ2-7; tentatively, D is TRBD2 (5 bases). Trimming took off 4 bases at V and 3 bases at J, with 10 bases between the two ends. CDR1 and CDR2 from the germline V gene are SGHAT and FQNNGV. This CDR3 is built from 13 residues. The DNA for the CDR3 is TGTGCCAGCAGCTCAGCGGTCTACTACGAGCAGTACGTC. It encodes CASSSAVYYEQYV.

This clonotype was detected only a few times. The chain uses TRBV4-1 and TRBJ2-7, with a possible D match to TRBD2 (5 bases). The V end lost 4 bases, the J end lost 1 base, and 14 bases lay between the germline ends. This CDR3 region has 15 residues. CDR1 MGHRA and CDR2 YSYEKL come from the germline V gene. CDR3: CASSPYTGNSYEQYF. Here the CDR3 DNA reads TGCGCCAGCAGCCCTTACACGGGAAATTCCTACGAGCAGTACTTC.

This clonotype was observed a handful of times. The chain couples TRBV25-1 to TRBJ1-1, with D possibly being TRBD1 (5 bases). Germline loops: CDR1 MGHDK, CDR2 SYGVNS. The V end lost 8 bases, the J end lost 4 bases, and 11 bases lay between the germline ends. This CDR3 is 12 amino acids long. CDR3 loop: CASRWGGTEAFF. DNA for the CDR3: TGTGCCAGCCGTTGGGGCGGCACTGAAGCTTTCTTT.

This clonotype was found many times. This chain joins TRBV7-2 and TRBJ2-1, with 13 positions matching TRBD2. CDR1 and CDR2 from the germline V gene are SGHTA and FQGNSA. This CDR3 has 19 residues. V lost 0 bases to trimming and J lost 8 bases; unmatched junction nucleotides: 13. CDR3 DNA sequence: TGTGCCAGCAGCTTAGCGCCCCCACTAGCGGGGGGGCAAGGGGATGAGCAGTTCTTC. Translated, it gives CASSLAPPLAGGQGDEQFF.

V and J are TRBV4-1 and TRBJ2-1, with 8 bases that match TRBD1. The CDR3 loop spans 17 amino acids. CDR1 MGHRA and CDR2 YSYEKL come from the germline V gene. Trimming at V came to 1 base and at J to 14 bases, leaving 19 bases not matched to a gene. The CDR3 region is CASSQGSGQDLPGSEFF. CDR3 in DNA: TGCGCCAGCAGCCAAGGGTCGGGACAGGACCTTCCTGGGAGTGAGTTCTTC.

The V and J genes are TRBV19 and TRBJ1-5; D possibly corresponds to TRBD1 (5 bases). With 9 bases removed from V and 4 bases from J, the gap between germline ends came to 13 bases. This CDR3 is built from 13 residues. Germline V lookup: CDR1 LNHDA, CDR2 SQIVND (reference sequence). Here the CDR3 DNA reads TGTGCCAGGGGGACGGTAATTAATCAGCCCCAGCATTTT. It codes for CARGTVINQPQHF.

The chain is built from TRBV28 and TRBJ1-2; 7 bases are shared with TRBD1. CDR3 length equals 13 residues. J gave up 3 bases and V 6 bases, and 4 bases lay outside the gene matches. Looked up from germline, CDR1 is MDHEN and CDR2 is SYDVKM. The CDR3 nucleotides are TGTGCCAGCAGGTTACAGGGGTACTATGGCTACACCTTC. Amino acid sequence: CASRLQGYYGYTF.

The rearrangement links TRBV2 to TRBJ2-4; 10 bases match TRBD1. The CDR3 is 18 residues long. J gave up 1 base and V 3 bases, and 9 bases lay outside the gene matches. Germline V gene data show CDR1 as SNHLY and CDR2 as FYNNEI. The CDR3 spells CASSEWDRGQGAKNIQYF. CDR3 in DNA: TGTGCCAGCAGTGAGTGGGACAGGGGACAGGGGGCCAAAAACATTCAGTACTTC.

This clonotype appeared once. The V and J genes are TRBV28 and TRBJ1-5; 7 positions match TRBD1. The trim removed 2 bases at V and 9 bases at J, leaving 4 bases unmatched. There are 13 residues in the CDR3. Germline lookup yields CDR1 MDHEN and CDR2 SYDVKM. CDR3 in DNA: TGTGCCAGCAGTTTAAGGGGGCTAAGGCCCCAGCATTTT. Its protein is CASSLRGLRPQHF.